This entry features one TCR beta chain sequence. This specimen belongs to a study of blood T cell repertoires in COVID-19. About the research overall: Acute and convalescent COVID-19 specimens originated in the United States, Italy and Spain.

The junction had 11 bases not matched to a gene; V was cut back by 8 bases and J by 13 bases. The CDR3 spans 13 residues. Germline CDR1 LNHDA, CDR2 SQIVND (reference sequence). Assay used: immunoSEQ multiplex PCR; TCRdb lists only in-frame clones, some missing. The repertoire consists of 110,000 to 150,000 clones, with approximately 87% occurring once and the leading ten covering 44%. J is TRBJ1-2 and V is TRBV19; 12 bases fit TRBD1. The receptor was derived from a human donor in a cohort sampled during active COVID-19. The sequencing input was peripheral blood. DNA of the CDR3: TGTGCCAGTCACGGGACAGGGGGCGGAGGTCTCACCTTC. It codes for CASHGTGGGGLTF.